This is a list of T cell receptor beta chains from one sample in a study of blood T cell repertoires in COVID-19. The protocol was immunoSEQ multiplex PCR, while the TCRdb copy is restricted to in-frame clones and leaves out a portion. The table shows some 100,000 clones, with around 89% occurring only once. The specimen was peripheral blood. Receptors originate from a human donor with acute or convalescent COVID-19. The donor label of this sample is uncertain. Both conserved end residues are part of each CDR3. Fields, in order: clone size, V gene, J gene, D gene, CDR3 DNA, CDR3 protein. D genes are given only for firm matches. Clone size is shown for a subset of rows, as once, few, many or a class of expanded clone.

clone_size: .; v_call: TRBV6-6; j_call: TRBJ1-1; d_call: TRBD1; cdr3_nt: TGTGCCAGCAGTCACGGCATCCAGGGGGGAGACACTGAAGCTTTCTTT; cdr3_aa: CASSHGIQGGDTEAFF
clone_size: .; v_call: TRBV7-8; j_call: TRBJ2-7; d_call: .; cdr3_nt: TGTGCCAGCCAGAACTCAGACAGCGAGCAGTACTTC; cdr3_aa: CASQNSDSEQYF
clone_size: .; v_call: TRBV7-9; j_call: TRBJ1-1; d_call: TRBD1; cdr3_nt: TGTGCCAGCAGCCGTGGACAGGGGGCGAGGCTGGACACTGAAGCTTTCTTT; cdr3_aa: CASSRGQGARLDTEAFF
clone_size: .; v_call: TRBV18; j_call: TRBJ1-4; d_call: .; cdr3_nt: TGTGCCAGCTCACCCTCCGTGACAGTGAATGAAAAACTGTTTTTT; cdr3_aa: CASSPSVTVNEKLFF
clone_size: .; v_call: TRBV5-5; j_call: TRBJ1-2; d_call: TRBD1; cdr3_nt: TGTGCCAGCAGCGCAGGACAGGGGTTAGGGGGCTACACCTTC; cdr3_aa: CASSAGQGLGGYTF
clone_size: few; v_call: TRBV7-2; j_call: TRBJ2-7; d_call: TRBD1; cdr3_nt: TGTGCCAGCAGCTTAAACATAGGGGGCGGCTACGAGCAGTACTTC; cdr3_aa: CASSLNIGGGYEQYF
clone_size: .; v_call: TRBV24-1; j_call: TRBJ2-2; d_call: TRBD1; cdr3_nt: TGTGCTACCAGTGATACAGGGGGTGTCACCGGGGAGCTGTTTTTT; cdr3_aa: CATSDTGGVTGELFF
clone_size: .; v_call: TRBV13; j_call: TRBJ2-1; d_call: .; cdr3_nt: TGTGCCAGCAGCCCGAGGGGGCGGGACTGGAACAATGAGCAGTTCTTC; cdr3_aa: CASSPRGRDWNNEQFF
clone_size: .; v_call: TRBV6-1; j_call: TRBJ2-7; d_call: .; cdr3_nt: TGTGCCAGCAGTGAAATTGTACAGGGGGGGTACGAGCAGTACTTC; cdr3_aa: CASSEIVQGGYEQYF
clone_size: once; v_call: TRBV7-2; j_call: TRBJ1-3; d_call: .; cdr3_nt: TGTGCCAGCAGCTTAGGGCCAGGGACATCAGGAAACACCATATATTTT; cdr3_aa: CASSLGPGTSGNTIYF
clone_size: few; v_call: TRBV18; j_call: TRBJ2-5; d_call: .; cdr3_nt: TGTGCCAGCTCGCAGGGGCGCCAAGAGACCCAGTACTTC; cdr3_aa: CASSQGRQETQYF
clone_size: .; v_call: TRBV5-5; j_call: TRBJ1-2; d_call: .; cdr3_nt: TGTGCCAGCAGTTTCCCCGGGGGAGGCTACACCTTC; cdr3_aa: CASSFPGGGYTF
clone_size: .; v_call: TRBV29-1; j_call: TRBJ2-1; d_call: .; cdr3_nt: TGCAGCGTTATGAGTTACAATGAGCAGTTCTTC; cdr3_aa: CSVMSYNEQFF